This T cell receptor beta chain originates from a study of PD-L1 blockade in urothelial cancer. Looking at the study overall: Between 0 and 3 prior chemotherapy regimens had been given to patients.

The CDR3 has 14 amino acids. Germline assignment: CDR1 LNHNV and CDR2 YYDKDF (reference sequence). The V gene lost 0 bases and the J gene lost 6 bases, with 12 bases spanning the gap. TCRdb's copy holds only in-frame clones and misses some; the assay was immunoSEQ multiplex PCR. Among roughly 130,000 clones, approximately 84% were seen once, and the ten largest hold 2.5% to 4%. Time point given: pretreatment peripheral blood. Locally advanced or metastatic urothelial carcinoma was present in patients. Samples were collected from each patient before treatment and during treatment. Each patient gave between 1 and 8 of them in total.

The sequences come from PBMCs, collected around atezolizumab (anti-PD-L1) treatment. This TCR derives from a middle-aged man with urothelial cancer. The chain has TRBV15 and TRBJ2-7, with D perhaps TRBD1 (5 bases). CDR3 sequence reads: CATSRDRGAVEQYF. The CDR3 DNA sequence: TGTGCCACCAGCAGAGATCGTGGGGCAGTCGAGCAGTACTTC.